One sample yielded the 20 T cell receptor beta chains listed below, sequenced in a study of identical twins. TCRdb used MiXCR to reprocess the 5' RACE reads, holding one entry per CDR3 protein. This table holds fewer than 250,000 distinct CDR3 sequences, around 6.9% found once. These data were also filed under a second study, of yellow fever vaccine responses in identical twins.

The sequenced sample was memory (CD45RO+) T cells sorted from blood. These receptors came from a woman younger than 30 in good health.

This clonotype was seen only a few times. This chain links TRBV28 with TRBJ1-4, with TRBD1 matching over 11 bases. The germline V gene has CDR1 MDHEN and CDR2 SYDVKM. V lost 5 bases and J lost 7; bases outside the gene matches: 6. CDR3 length: 15 residues. CDR3 region: CASSPPDRGREKLFF. The CDR3 bases are TGTGCCAGCAGTCCCCCGGACAGGGGGCGTGAAAAACTGTTTTTT.

This clonotype was detected many times. V and J are TRBV5-1 and TRBJ1-5, with D unclear. This CDR3 has 14 amino acids. V lost 0 bases and J 0 bases, leaving 4 bases between the germline ends. Germline values: CDR1 SGHRS, CDR2 YFSETQ. The CDR3, as DNA: TGCGCCAGCAGCTTGGGGGGTAGCAATCAGCCCCAGCATTTT. It specifies CASSLGGSNQPQHF.

This clonotype was recorded at least ten times. The V gene is TRBV29-1, the J gene TRBJ2-1, with D hard to call. The CDR3 runs to 12 residues. Trimming shortened V by 7 bases and J by 1 base, and 8 bases separated the two germline ends. CDR1 is SQVTM and CDR2 is ANQGSEA in the germline V gene. The CDR3 coding sequence is TGCAGCGCCTCGCGATCCTACAATGAGCAGTTCTTC. Translation gives CSASRSYNEQFF.

This clonotype was seen a few times. V gene TRBV5-6 combines with J gene TRBJ1-1, with D unclear. CDR3 length equals 13 residues. Trimming cost V 2 bases and J 4 bases, with 9 bases left between them. Germline values: CDR1 SGHDT, CDR2 YYEEEE. CDR3 sequence (DNA): TGTGCCAGCAGCTTTCAGTCTGTCACTGAAGCTTTCTTT. This translates into CASSFQSVTEAFF.

The gene calls are TRBV11-3 and TRBJ1-1; a weak D match, TRBD1 (5 bases). Germline V CDR1 and CDR2: SGHNT, YENEEA. The length of the CDR3 is 13 residues. V dropped 2 bases and J dropped 8 bases, with 12 bases sitting between them. The DNA for the CDR3 is TGTGCCAGCAGCTTAATGTGGGGCGCGGAAGCTTTCTTT. Translated: CASSLMWGAEAFF.

V gene TRBV28 combines with J gene TRBJ2-7, with D possibly TRBD1 on 5 matching bases. The CDR3 runs to 15 residues. CDR1 is MDHEN, CDR2 SYDVKM, per germline. V gave up 2 bases and J gave up 2 bases, with 13 bases separating them. CDR3 bases: TGTGCCAGCAGTTTAGGGTACGGCAGGGCCTACGAGCAGTACTTC. Protein: CASSLGYGRAYEQYF.

This clonotype showed up many times. The chain uses TRBV27 and TRBJ1-5, with 7 bases aligning to TRBD1. The ends lost 5 bases at V and 6 bases at J; junction bases unmatched: 7. This CDR3 spans 14 amino acids. Per germline, CDR1 MNHEY and CDR2 SMNVEV (reference sequence). The DNA for the CDR3 is TGTGCCAGCAGTCGTACCGGGACAGCTCAGCCCCAGCATTTT. It yields the protein CASSRTGTAQPQHF.

This clonotype showed up many times. V is TRBV5-6 and J is TRBJ2-5; TRBD1 aligns across 7 bases. Germline V lookup: CDR1 SGHDT, CDR2 YYEEEE. J was trimmed by 3 bases and V by 3 bases; bases with no gene match: 5. The CDR3 loop spans 14 amino acids. CDR3 sequence reads: CASSWGQNEETQYF. The CDR3 region has the DNA TGTGCCAGCAGCTGGGGACAGAATGAAGAGACCCAGTACTTC.

This clonotype has more than one count but fewer than ten. V is TRBV10-3 and J is TRBJ2-7; 9 bases fit TRBD1. Germline trimming cut 5 bases from V and 7 bases from J; bases unmatched to any gene: 6. The CDR3 loop spans 13 amino acids. Germline assignment: CDR1 ENHRY and CDR2 SYGVKD. Here the CDR3 DNA reads TGTGCCATCAGTTTGACAGGGGGTCGTGAGCAGTACTTC. This encodes CAISLTGGREQYF.

This sequence joins TRBV6-1 and TRBJ2-3, with D unresolved. CDR1 MNHNS and CDR2 SASEGT come from the germline V gene. V was cut by 3 bases and J by 6 bases, with 7 bases left in between. The CDR3 runs to 12 residues. CDR3 region: CASSDYPDTQYF. CDR3 DNA sequence: TGTGCCAGCAGTGATTACCCGGATACGCAGTATTTT.

This clonotype was detected ten times or more. The chain is built from TRBV6-5 and TRBJ1-5; a possible D gene is TRBD1 (5 bases). Trimming took off 2 bases at V and 6 bases at J, with 14 bases between the two ends. Germline CDR1 is MNHEY and CDR2 is SVGAGI. There are 15 residues in the CDR3. The CDR3: CASSYGRAESQPQHF. The CDR3 DNA sequence: TGTGCCAGCAGTTACGGCAGGGCGGAGAGTCAGCCCCAGCATTTT.

This clonotype turned up a few times. The chain recombines TRBV7-2 with TRBJ2-7; possibly TRBD1 or TRBD2 for D (5 bases each). The CDR3 loop spans 13 amino acids. V dropped 4 bases and J dropped 4 bases, with 11 bases sitting between them. Germline-derived CDR1 and CDR2 are SGHTA and FQGNSA. The CDR3 bases are TGTGCCAGCAGCTCCGGGGCTTTTTACGAGCAGTACTTC. It translates to CASSSGAFYEQYF.

The CDR3: CASSEVGGNTGELFF. The DNA of the CDR3 is TGTGCCAGCAGTGAGGTGGGGGGAAACACCGGGGAGCTGTTTTTT. The chain employs TRBV2 and TRBJ2-2, with D possibly matching TRBD2 (6 bases). Germline lookup yields CDR1 SNHLY and CDR2 FYNNEI. The CDR3 is 15 amino acids. V was clipped by 3 bases and J by 2 bases, with 10 bases between them.

The chain recombines TRBV20-1 with TRBJ2-5, with a weak D call TRBD2 (5 bases). The CDR3 has 14 residues. V lost 0 bases and J 5 bases, leaving 13 bases between the germline ends. Germline CDR1 is DFQATT and CDR2 is SNEGSKA (reference sequence). Written as DNA, the CDR3 is TGCAGTGCTAGAGATCCCCTAGCTGGGGAGACCCAGTACTTC. Protein product: CSARDPLAGETQYF.

This clonotype showed up just a few times. The chain combines TRBV20-1 with TRBJ1-2; TRBD1 might be the D (6 bases). With 2 bases removed from V and 6 bases from J, the gap between germline ends came to 19 bases. This CDR3 comprises 15 residues. CDR1 is DFQATT, CDR2 SNEGSKA, per germline (reference sequence). CDR3 DNA sequence: TGCAGTGCTAGACGCCAGGGGATCCTGGATAATGGCTACACCTTC. Amino acids: CSARRQGILDNGYTF.

This clonotype was detected many times. The chain links TRBV20-1 to TRBJ2-1, with TRBD2 matching over 12 bases. Germline V gene lookup returns CDR1 DFQATT and CDR2 SNEGSKA (reference sequence). Trimming removed 5 bases from V and 7 bases from J; junction bases left unmatched: 3. The CDR3 has 13 residues. This CDR3 reads CSALGLAGNEQFF. For the CDR3, the DNA is TGCAGTGCTCTCGGACTAGCGGGGAATGAGCAGTTCTTC.

This clonotype occurred a few times. The chain employs TRBV5-6 and TRBJ2-7; 8 nucleotides line up with TRBD1. The CDR3 is 13 amino acids. CDR1 and CDR2 from the germline V gene are SGHDT and YYEEEE. V gave up 4 bases and J gave up 7 bases; unmatched junction bases: 7. The CDR3 DNA sequence: TGTGCCAGCAGCGCGCAGGGGGCGTATGAGCAGTACTTC. As protein: CASSAQGAYEQYF.

The chain is built from TRBV20-1 and TRBJ2-3, with 10 positions matching TRBD2. Germline values: CDR1 DFQATT, CDR2 SNEGSKA (reference sequence). V trimming: 4 bases; J trimming: 3 bases; junction bases outside the gene matches: 7. CDR3 length: 15 amino acids. DNA of the CDR3: TGCAGTGCTAATAGAGCGGGGGGGGCGACAGATACGCAGTATTTT. It specifies CSANRAGGATDTQYF.

In this sample, this clonotype turned up a few times. The V gene is TRBV5-1, the J gene TRBJ1-1; D perhaps matches TRBD1 (5 bases). V shed 3 bases and J shed 2 bases, with 8 bases lying between them. Germline V gene lookup returns CDR1 SGHRS and CDR2 YFSETQ. The CDR3 is 13 residues long. CDR3 DNA: TGCGCCAGCAGCTACGACAGTAACACTGAAGCTTTCTTT. Translation gives CASSYDSNTEAFF. The full variable domain, its missing parts supplied by reference TRBV5-1 and TRBJ1-1, is KAGVTQTPRYLIKTRGQQVTLSCSPISGHRSVSWYQQTPGQGLQFLFEYFSETQRNKGNFPGRFSGRQFSNSRSEMNVSTLELGDSALYLCASSYDSNTEAFFGQGTRLTVV.

The table lists this clonotype with a few counts. The rearrangement joins TRBV19 to TRBJ2-7; D gene ambiguous. The CDR3 contains 14 residues. Trimming stripped 8 bases from V and 0 bases from J, with 14 bases between. In germline, CDR1 is LNHDA, CDR2 SQIVND (reference sequence). The CDR3 reads CASSRSWSSYEQYF. CDR3 nucleotides: TGTGCCAGTTCGCGTTCGTGGAGCTCCTACGAGCAGTACTTC.